The source of this TCR beta chain is a study of vaccination and CD4 T cells after COVID-19 (dated by TCRdb to the early 2020s). For the study in its entirety: SARS-CoV-2 positivity had been established in the convalescent patients by nasal swab PCR, and mild disease was recorded in about 9 of these patients and severe disease in one. Post-vaccine blood samples were collected a median of approximately 77 days after the second vaccine dose, ranging from about 13 to 250 days. Each participant got two doses of either the Pfizer-BioNTech BNT162b2 vaccine (n=8) or the Moderna mRNA-1273 vaccine (n=2). As controls, cultures received a CEFX viral epitope pool (the positive control), an HIV-1 Nef peptide pool (the negative control), or no peptide at all. In roughly 10 COVID-19 convalescent patients and several infection-naive healthy vaccine recipients, the spike-specific CD4+ TCR repertoire before mRNA vaccination was compared with the repertoire after mRNA vaccination. For stimulating the cultures, overlapping spike peptide pools were used, derived from SARS-CoV-2 as well as from the common cold coronaviruses HCoV-NL63, HCoV-OC43 and HCoV-229E. Post-COVID blood samples from convalescent patients were collected a median of roughly 100 days after diagnosis, with a range of 35 to 161 days. The convalescent cohort comprised six males and four females, including two Hispanic individuals, seven Caucasians, two Asians and one multiracial person.

CDR3 length: 13 amino acids, cysteine to phenylalanine. The read is trimmed to its CDR3 DNA, 39 bases read in frame from base 1. For CDR1 and CDR2, the germline V gene lists SGHVS and FNYEAQ. V gives up 5 bases and J gives up 1 base, and the segment between their germline ends measures 7 bases. Sample treatment or condition, as interpreted from the label and publication: roughly 11-day PBMC culture with coronavirus spike peptide pools or control peptides (ViraFEST assay). To expand antigen-specific T cells with peptide pools and then pick out the expanded clonotypes through TCR sequencing, the study relied on the ViraFEST assay. The convalescent patients' positive SARS-CoV-2 PCR tests fell between March and December 2020, which was before the Alpha, Beta and Delta variants emerged in the United States. Each well held around 2 million PBMCs cultured in IMDM containing approximately 5% human AB serum and around 10 IU/ml IL-2, with 8.5 to 10 ug/ml peptide pools added. On days 3 and 7, half of the culture medium was replaced with fresh IL-2-containing medium. After around 11 days of culture, CD4+ T cells were isolated by negative selection with the EasySep CD4+ T cell isolation kit. PBMCs were separated from whole blood using Ficoll-Paque Plus gradient centrifugation and then either used fresh or cryopreserved at -140C. In general, triplicate wells were set up for every culture condition.

Only a few counts were recorded for this clonotype. The specificity of this receptor is unknown. No much larger clone is present one base from it, and per-base qualities are unavailable. The paper as a whole reports these results and caveats: The median count of SARS-CoV-2-reactive clonotypes went up from about 23 after infection to about 41 after vaccination, although the change was not significant. Of the vaccine-specific clones in convalescent patients, 304 of 307, or nearly all, reacted only to SARS-CoV-2 spike and did not cross-react with common cold coronaviruses. The number of convalescent patients in the study was relatively small, and the study did not examine early timepoints following natural infection. In convalescent patients, a median roughly 87% of post-vaccine SARS-CoV-2-reactive clones were detected only after vaccination, and vaccine-specific priming was suggested by this finding.

Receptors were amplified or captured by PCR. DNA from cultured CD4+ T cells was subjected to TCR sequencing with the Oncomine TCR Beta short-read assay at the Johns Hopkins FTIC core. The QIAamp micro DNA kit was used to extract genomic DNA from the cultured CD4+ T cells. The Oncomine TCR Beta libraries from cultured CD4+ T cells were pooled using unique dual indexes and then sequenced on an Illumina iSeq 100. The paper's processing steps were these. Non-productive sequences were removed, and CDR3s not starting with C, not ending with F or W, or shorter than 7 amino acids were discarded. The MANAFEST web application was used to identify antigen-specific clonotypes by comparing peptide-stimulated wells against reference wells and other culture wells. Positive clones required FDR below 0.05, an odds ratio above 5, and productive frequency above 0.1% in at least two of three replicate wells. A clonotype was classed as cross-reactive if the clonotype showed significant expansion both in SARS-CoV-2 spike wells and in at least one common cold coronavirus spike condition. Levenshtein distances (stringdist) and unrooted phylogenetic trees (ape) in R version 3.6.1 were used to assess CDR3 homology. Using fastp trimming at Q25 and MiXCR clonotype assembly, TCRdb reanalyzed the public sequencing data and kept in-frame beta chains. Under each unique CDR3 protein, matching rows form one entry showing the most common genes and DNA. The V and J calls follow TCRdb's processing rather than the paper's. This sample is represented by 15,000 to 25,000 distinct CDR3 sequences; around 52% of them were singletons. The top ten clonotypes cover roughly 15% of the sample.

Here the chain combines TRBV7-6 and TRBJ2-3, with no confident D gene call. The TCR sequence derives from a human donor who had recovered from COVID-19. Material for sequencing was CD4+ T cells from blood, cultured in vitro. CDR3 loop: CASSPPGTDTQYF. In nucleotides, the sequence is TGTGCCAGCAGCCCCCCCGGCACAGATACGCAGTATTTT.